Below are 16 T cell receptor beta chains sequenced from a single sample in a study of blood T cell repertoires in COVID-19. The table came from immunoSEQ multiplex PCR; TCRdb's copy has only in-frame clones and leaves some out. This table holds about 440,000 clones, roughly 87% found once. Material for sequencing was PBMCs or T cells enriched from blood (not recorded which). These receptor sequences come from a woman younger than 35 with acute COVID-19.

J is TRBJ1-1 and V is TRBV27; 9 bases are shared with TRBD1. The CDR3 consists of 18 residues. Germline loops: CDR1 MNHEY, CDR2 SMNVEV (reference sequence). The V gene end was trimmed by 5 bases and the J gene end by 2 bases; junction bases not matched to a gene: 15. The CDR3 here is CASSQFFVGQGVNTEAFF. Written as DNA, the CDR3 is TGTGCCAGCAGTCAATTCTTTGTGGGACAGGGAGTAAACACTGAAGCTTTCTTT.

J is TRBJ1-1 and V is TRBV3-1 (or the pseudogene TRBV3-2); no firm D call. CDR1 is LGHDT, CDR2 YNNKEL, per germline (reference sequence). The V end lost 1 base, the J end lost 5 bases, and 5 bases lay between the germline ends. This CDR3 spans 12 amino acids. CDR3 bases: TGTGCCAGCAGCCAAGCTTTGACTGAAGCTTTCTTT. Protein: CASSQALTEAFF.

The V and J genes are TRBV7-3 and TRBJ1-6; no definite D call. The CDR3 totals 13 residues. Germline V lookup: CDR1 SGHTA, CDR2 FQGTGA. The V and J ends lost 5 bases and 7 bases respectively, with 9 bases between them. The CDR3 region is CASSPSPNSPLHF. The CDR3, as DNA: TGTGCCAGCAGCCCCAGTCCCAATTCACCCCTCCACTTT.

V is TRBV27 and J is TRBJ2-7, with D possibly matching TRBD2 (6 bases). This CDR3 spans 14 amino acids. V dropped 6 bases and J dropped 3 bases, with 15 bases sitting between them. The germline gives CDR1 MNHEY, CDR2 SMNVEV (reference sequence). DNA for the CDR3: TGTGCCAGCAGGGAGGGAATGACATACTACGAGCAGTACTTC. Translated, it gives CASREGMTYYEQYF.

In its sample, this clone was seen once. Other DNA sequences in the same sample also yield this CDR3. The rearrangement joins TRBV5-1 to TRBJ1-6; TRBD1 agrees at 8 bases. CDR3 length equals 16 residues. V lost 4 bases and J lost 1; bases outside the gene matches: 4. Germline CDR1 reads SGHRS; CDR2 reads YFSETQ. CDR3 protein: CASSLDRESYNSPLHF. The CDR3 DNA reads as TGCGCCAGCAGCCTGGACAGGGAATCCTATAATTCACCCCTCCACTTT.

J is TRBJ1-1 and V is TRBV23-1, with 8 bases lining up with TRBD1. TRBV23-1 is an open reading frame whose function is uncertain. This CDR3 is 15 amino acids long. V dropped 0 bases and J dropped 3; count of bases not matched to a gene: 3. Here the CDR3 reads CASSQSRGLDTEAFF. The CDR3 region has the DNA TGCGCCAGCAGTCAATCCAGGGGGCTCGACACTGAAGCTTTCTTT.

The chain joins TRBV28 to TRBJ2-7, with D tentatively TRBD1 (5 bases). Germline V lookup: CDR1 MDHEN, CDR2 SYDVKM. The CDR3 consists of 15 residues. Trimming removed 3 bases from V and 2 bases from J, with 14 bases in between. CDR3 bases: TGTGCCAGCAGTTTGACAGCAAGCGTAACCTACGAGCAGTACTTC. Protein sequence: CASSLTASVTYEQYF.

J is TRBJ2-1 and V is TRBV19; TRBD2 matches 9 bases. CDR3 length equals 16 residues. Germline V gene sequence: CDR1 LNHDA, CDR2 SQIVND (reference sequence). Germline trimming cut 1 base from V and 8 bases from J; bases unmatched to any gene: 9. The DNA for the CDR3 is TGTGCCAGTAGTATAGTCGGCGGGGGGGCCTTAGATGAGCAGTTCTTC. As protein: CASSIVGGGALDEQFF.

The chain uses TRBV5-4 and TRBJ1-1; 7 positions agree with TRBD1. The germline gives CDR1 SGHNT, CDR2 YYREEE (reference sequence). The CDR3 totals 13 residues. V was clipped by 4 bases and J by 5 bases; unmatched bases: 5. CDR3 protein: CASSADRVTEAFF. The CDR3 region has the DNA TGTGCCAGCAGCGCTGACAGGGTAACTGAAGCTTTCTTT.

This sequence joins TRBV7-2 and TRBJ1-2, with a tentative D call TRBD1 (6 bases). Germline assignment: CDR1 SGHTA and CDR2 FQGNSA. This CDR3 is built from 13 residues. V lost 0 bases, J lost 13 bases, and 15 bases lay in between. In DNA form, the CDR3 reads TGTGCCAGCAGCTTAGCAAACACGGGACACGGCACCTTC. Its protein is CASSLANTGHGTF.

This clone was seen only once. The rearrangement joins TRBV11-2 to TRBJ2-4; TRBD2 matches 7 bases. This CDR3 comprises 17 residues. CDR1 SGHAT and CDR2 FQNNGV come from the germline V gene. V gave up 2 bases and J gave up 3 bases; unmatched junction bases: 10. The CDR3 nucleotides are TGTGCCAGCAGCTTAAGGGCAGGGAGGGATGGCAAAAACATTCAGTACTTC. Translating gives CASSLRAGRDGKNIQYF.

This clone appeared a few times. The chain links TRBV6-6 to TRBJ2-1, with 8 bases fitting TRBD2. Germline V gene data show CDR1 as MNHNY and CDR2 as SVGAGI (reference sequence). There are 15 residues in the CDR3. The J segment lost 3 bases and the V segment lost 0 bases, leaving 1 base of the junction unmatched. CDR3 region: CASSYSSGSYNEQFF. The DNA for the CDR3 is TGTGCCAGCAGTTACTCAAGCGGGAGCTACAATGAGCAGTTCTTC.

The chain combines TRBV27 with TRBJ2-1; a weak D match, TRBD1 (6 bases). The CDR3 length is 13 residues. Trimming left V 5 bases short and J 10 bases short, with 15 bases between. CDR1 is MNHEY, CDR2 SMNVEV, per germline (reference sequence). The CDR3 region has the DNA TGTGCCAGCAGTACACAGGGCCGAGGGGAGCAGTTCTTC. Its protein is CASSTQGRGEQFF.

This chain connects TRBV7-2 to TRBJ1-6; tentatively, D is TRBD1 (6 bases). The CDR3 consists of 16 residues. CDR1 is SGHTA and CDR2 is FQGNSA in the germline V gene. The V end was cut by 8 bases, the J end by 7 bases, with 21 bases between. The CDR3 DNA is TGTGCCAGCTTCCCGAGCACGGGACAAGTGAATTCACCCCTCCACTTT. Translation: CASFPSTGQVNSPLHF. Together with reference TRBV7-2 and TRBJ1-6, the CDR3 gives the full variable domain: GAGVSQSPSNKVTEKGKDVELRCDPISGHTALYWYRQSLGQGLEFLIYFQGNSAPDKSGLPSDRFSAERTGGSVSTLTIQRTQQEDSAVYLCASFPSTGQVNSPLHFGNGTRLTVT.

This clone has more than one count but fewer than ten. This sample includes further DNA sequences coding for the same CDR3. The rearrangement joins TRBV5-1 to TRBJ2-5, with 9 bases aligning to TRBD1. The CDR3 runs 14 residues. Germline V lookup: CDR1 SGHRS, CDR2 YFSETQ. J was trimmed by 4 bases and V by 4 bases; bases with no gene match: 5. Written as DNA, the CDR3 is TGCGCCAGCAGCCCGGGACAGGGTGGAGAGACCCAGTACTTC. This codes for CASSPGQGGETQYF.

This chain connects TRBV16 to TRBJ2-7; weak D call: TRBD1 (5 bases). The CDR3 is 15 amino acids. Germline V gives CDR1 KGHSY, CDR2 FQNENV. The germline V and J ends were trimmed by 0 bases and 1 base, with 10 bases remaining between them. The CDR3 bases are TGTGCCAGCAGCCAATCGGTAGACAGATCCTACGAGCAGTACTTC. Its translation is CASSQSVDRSYEQYF.